This T cell receptor beta chain was found in a study of blood T cell repertoires in COVID-19. At the level of the study: Some COVID-19 samples were acute and others convalescent; all came from the United States, Italy and Spain. T cells, B-cell-depleted T cells, or PBMCs supplied cDNA or gDNA.

In the study's own analysis: Reference gene primers were amplified, and this amplification served to estimate nucleated cell counts. Sequenced by immunoSEQ multiplex PCR; TCRdb stores in-frame clones only, minus some. V, J and clone size are taken as reported in that table, and D and trimming were inferred from the DNA itself. The sample lists 200,000 or so clones, about 85% occurring once. This CDR3 is built from 13 residues. Per the germline V gene, CDR1 is SGDLS and CDR2 is YYNGEE. Trimming took off 1 base at V and 1 base at J, with 5 bases between the two ends. V is TRBV9 and J is TRBJ1-1; D unresolved. Sequencing used peripheral blood. The source of this sequence is an elderly woman with COVID-19, enrolled during active disease. This CDR3 is CASSVQSNTEAFF. CDR3 coding DNA: TGTGCCAGCAGCGTACAATCGAACACTGAAGCTTTCTTT.